A single sample is the source of the 31 T cell receptor beta chains below, sequenced in a study of HIV-infected patients and healthy controls. Via MiXCR, TCRdb re-called the 5' RACE reads, giving one row per CDR3 protein. The profile shows about 67,000 distinct CDR3 sequences, less than 20% of them singletons. Sequencing was carried out using CD4+ T cells from blood. The receptors here all came from a human donor in good health.

By frequency in the sample, this clonotype is medium-sized. A junction boundary mismatches the germline segment, possibly from a read error. Written as DNA, the CDR3 is TGTGCTAGCAGCAAGTCGAGCGGGAGTTACAGTGAGCAGTTCTTC. This encodes CASSKSSGSYSEQFF. The V and J genes are TRBV7-7 and TRBJ2-1, with TRBD2 matching 8 bases. Germline-derived CDR1 and CDR2 are SSHAT and FNYEAQ (reference sequence). This CDR3 is 15 amino acids long.

This clonotype was found a few times. This chain connects TRBV11-3 to TRBJ2-1, with TRBD2 matching over 7 bases. J gave up 4 bases and V 2 bases, and 2 bases lay outside the gene matches. Germline assignment: CDR1 SGHNT and CDR2 YENEEA. The CDR3 has 14 amino acids. CDR3 nucleotide sequence: TGTGCCAGCAGCTTAACGCGGGAGTACAATGAGCAGTTCTTC. Its translation: CASSLTREYNEQFF.

This clonotype was seen repeatedly, ten times or more. The chain uses TRBV12-3 or TRBV12-4 and TRBJ1-5; no clear D gene. The CDR3 is made up of 15 amino acids. V lost 6 bases and J lost 3, with 15 bases in between. CDR3 nucleotide sequence: TGTGCCAGCAGCCCGTTTGGGGAATCCAATCAGCCCCAGCATTTT. It codes for CASSPFGESNQPQHF.

This clonotype counts as medium-sized. The rearrangement links TRBV3-1 to TRBJ1-2, with a tentative D call TRBD1 (6 bases). The CDR3 covers 14 residues. The germline CDR1 and CDR2 sequences are LGHDT and YNNKEL (reference sequence). The germline V and J ends were trimmed by 2 bases and 8 bases, with 15 bases remaining between them. CDR3 region: CASSQRGREEGYTF. For the CDR3, the DNA is TGTGCCAGCAGCCAACGGGGGCGGGAAGAAGGCTACACCTTC. The whole variable domain, remainder taken from reference TRBV3-1 and TRBJ1-2, is DTAVSQTPKYLVTQMGNDKSIKCEQNLGHDTMYWYKQDSKKFLKIMFSYNNKELIINETVPNRFSPKSPDKAHLNLHINSLELGDSAVYFCASSQRGREEGYTFGSGTRLTVV.

CDR3 sequence: CASSLGSATKNIQYF. Here the CDR3 DNA reads TGCGCCAGCAGCTTGGGTTCAGCCACAAAAAACATTCAGTACTTC. V and J are TRBV5-1 and TRBJ2-4; D is uncertain. CDR3 size: 15 residues. Germline values: CDR1 SGHRS, CDR2 YFSETQ. Trimming removed 0 bases from V and 4 bases from J, with 11 bases in between.

This clonotype was seen repeatedly, ten times or more. This rearrangement joins TRBV7-2 to TRBJ1-1; no definite D call. Germline V gene data show CDR1 as SGHTA and CDR2 as FQGNSA. The CDR3 spans 13 residues. The germline V and J ends were trimmed by 3 bases and 1 base, with 6 bases remaining between them. This chain's CDR3 is CASSFGRNTEAFF. CDR3 coding DNA: TGTGCCAGCAGCTTTGGGAGGAACACTGAAGCTTTCTTT.

The chain employs TRBV6-5 and TRBJ1-2; 8 nucleotides line up with TRBD1. Trimming took 6 bases from V and 8 from J; bases not matched to a gene: 8. The length of the CDR3 is 13 residues. Germline V CDR1 and CDR2: MNHEY, SVGAGI. The CDR3 loop reads CASRRTGNLGYTF. In DNA form, the CDR3 reads TGTGCCAGCAGAAGGACAGGGAATCTGGGCTACACCTTC.

The chain uses TRBV7-9 and TRBJ2-4; TRBD2 matches 10 bases. V shed 0 bases, J shed 8 bases, and the junction held 4 bases outside the gene matches. The CDR3 covers 15 residues. From germline, CDR1 is SEHNR and CDR2 FQNEAQ (reference sequence). CDR3: CASSLATAGGDIQYF. The CDR3 DNA reads TGTGCCAGCAGCTTAGCCACAGCGGGGGGGGACATTCAGTACTTC.

V usage is TRBV4-3 and J usage is TRBJ1-2; a weak D match, TRBD1 (5 bases). The length of the CDR3 is 14 residues. Germline loops: CDR1 LGHNA, CDR2 YSLEER. With 4 bases removed from V and 4 bases from J, the gap between germline ends came to 13 bases. The CDR3 loop is CASSPTGGGYGYTF. CDR3 in DNA: TGCGCCAGCAGCCCAACGGGGGGGGGCTATGGCTACACCTTC.

The chain couples TRBV7-2 to TRBJ2-3; either TRBD1 or TRBD2 may supply D (6 bases each). The CDR3 totals 14 residues. Looked up from germline, CDR1 is SGHTA and CDR2 is FQGNSA. V was clipped by 6 bases and J by 5 bases, with 15 bases between them. CDR3 nucleotide sequence: TGTGCCAGCAGTATGTGGGGGGCGAGAGATACGCAGTATTTT. It encodes CASSMWGARDTQYF. The full variable domain, rest sourced from reference TRBV7-2 and TRBJ2-3, is GAGVSQSPSNKVTEKGKDVELRCDPISGHTALYWYRQSLGQGLEFLIYFQGNSAPDKSGLPSDRFSAERTGGSVSTLTIQRTQQEDSAVYLCASSMWGARDTQYFGPGTRLTVL.

This clonotype was picked up many times. The chain carries TRBV7-2 and TRBJ2-1, with TRBD1 matching over 7 bases. Trimming cost V 7 bases and J 0 bases; bases outside gene matches: 9. CDR1 is SGHTA, CDR2 FQGNSA, per germline. The CDR3 is 16 amino acids. The CDR3 nucleotides read TGTGCCAGCACCTCACACAGGGGTCGCTCCTACAATGAGCAGTTCTTC. Translating gives CASTSHRGRSYNEQFF.

The chain couples TRBV18 to TRBJ1-1; no definite D call. This CDR3 is built from 12 residues. V lost 2 bases to trimming and J lost 3 bases, with 4 bases between them. CDR1 and CDR2 (germline): KGHSH, LQKENI. CDR3 sequence (DNA): TGTGCCAGCTCACCATCCGACACTGAAGCTTTCTTT. Translation: CASSPSDTEAFF.

This clonotype showed up many times. The CDR3 here is CSAIARADEQFF. The CDR3 DNA reads TGCAGTGCCATCGCCAGAGCCGATGAGCAGTTCTTC. The chain has TRBV20-1 and TRBJ2-1; no firm D call. The CDR3 is 12 amino acids. Germline V gives CDR1 DFQATT, CDR2 SNEGSKA (reference sequence). V lost 6 bases and J 8 bases, leaving 14 bases between the germline ends.

This clonotype was detected only a few times. The chain is built from TRBV19 and TRBJ2-3; possibly TRBD1 for D (6 bases). The V end lost 6 bases, the J end lost 3 bases, and 10 bases lay between the germline ends. From germline, CDR1 is LNHDA and CDR2 SQIVND (reference sequence). The CDR3 has 13 amino acids. DNA of the CDR3: TGTGCCAGTAGAGTACAGGGAACAGATACGCAGTATTTT. Protein: CASRVQGTDTQYF.

This rearrangement joins TRBV11-3 to TRBJ1-1; D possibly corresponds to TRBD1 (6 bases). Trimming pared 5 bases from V and 0 bases from J, leaving 10 bases between. The germline V gene has CDR1 SGHNT and CDR2 YENEEA. The CDR3 covers 14 residues. CDR3 amino acids: CASSGGGLNTEAFF. The CDR3 DNA is TGTGCCAGCAGCGGAGGGGGACTGAACACTGAAGCTTTCTTT. The full variable domain, in which reference TRBV11-3 and TRBJ1-1 provide the parts outside the CDR3, is EAGVVQSPRYKIIEKKQPVAFWCNPISGHNTLYWYLQNLGQGPELLIRYENEEAVDDSQLPKDRFSAERLKGVDSTLKIQPAELGDSAVYLCASSGGGLNTEAFFGQGTRLTVV.

This clonotype was counted a few times. J is TRBJ1-1 and V is TRBV11-3; D is ambiguous. This CDR3 region has 13 residues. Trimming removed 11 bases from V and 2 bases from J, with 15 bases in between. The V gene's germline CDR1 is SGHNT and CDR2 YENEEA. CDR3 in DNA: TGTGCCGTCAGAGCGGGTGTAAACACTGAAGCTTTCTTT. Translating gives CAVRAGVNTEAFF.

Only a few counts were recorded for this clonotype. For the CDR3, the DNA is TGTGCCAGCAGAATAGCTGGGGGTTCTGGAAACACCATATATTTT. This translates into CASRIAGGSGNTIYF. The rearrangement joins TRBV28 to TRBJ1-3, with TRBD1 as a possible D gene (5 bases). With 6 bases removed from V and 1 base from J, the gap between germline ends came to 13 bases. The CDR3 runs to 15 residues. Germline lookup yields CDR1 MDHEN and CDR2 SYDVKM. Looking up the rest from reference TRBV28 and TRBJ1-3 gives the full variable domain: DVKVTQSSRYLVKRTGEKVFLECVQDMDHENMFWYRQDPGLGLRLIYFSYDVKMKEKGDIPEGYSVSREKKERFSLILESASTNQTSMYLCASRIAGGSGNTIYFGEGSWLTVV.

This clonotype was counted many times. The chain carries TRBV20-1 and TRBJ1-1; D unresolved. Trimming left V 6 bases short and J 4 bases short, with 15 bases between. Germline CDR1 is DFQATT and CDR2 is SNEGSKA (reference sequence). This CDR3 is 13 amino acids long. CDR3 region: CSARRQPGTEAFF. The DNA of the CDR3 is TGCAGTGCGAGGAGGCAGCCGGGCACTGAAGCTTTCTTT.

The rearrangement links TRBV2 to TRBJ2-7; 7 bases line up with TRBD1. V shed 10 bases, J shed 0 bases, and the junction held 9 bases outside the gene matches. This CDR3 is built from 14 residues. Germline V gene data show CDR1 as SNHLY and CDR2 as FYNNEI. The CDR3 is CAIRGRQGSYEQYF. CDR3 in DNA: TGTGCCATCAGGGGTCGACAGGGCTCCTACGAGCAGTACTTC.

This clonotype was recorded once. The rearrangement links TRBV4-2 to TRBJ1-1, with 7 positions matching TRBD1. V dropped 4 bases and J dropped 1; count of bases not matched to a gene: 6. Germline V gene data show CDR1 as LGHNA and CDR2 as YNFKEQ. The CDR3 is 15 residues long. The CDR3 is CASSRTGTENTEAFF. The CDR3 DNA follows: TGTGCCAGCAGCCGCACCGGGACAGAGAACACTGAAGCTTTCTTT.

This clonotype was observed a handful of times. The J gene is TRBJ1-5, the V gene TRBV6-6; D gene uncertain. The CDR3 consists of 15 residues. V lost 6 bases, J lost 7 bases, and 19 bases lay in between. Germline CDR1 is MNHNY and CDR2 is SVGAGI (reference sequence). CDR3 amino acids: CASSSHFGERQPQHF. Written as DNA, the CDR3 is TGTGCCAGCAGCTCCCACTTCGGGGAAAGGCAGCCCCAGCATTTT.

This clonotype occurred a few times. The V gene is TRBV7-2, the J gene TRBJ2-2; D is possibly TRBD1 or TRBD2 (5 bases each). V was cut by 1 base and J by 1 base, with 10 bases left in between. The CDR3 covers 16 residues. Per germline, CDR1 SGHTA and CDR2 FQGNSA. The CDR3 nucleotides read TGTGCCAGCAGCTTAGTGGGGGAGCTGAACACCGGGGAGCTGTTTTTT. This codes for CASSLVGELNTGELFF.

A note on this clonotype: A much more abundant neighbour one base away suggests this may be a read error. This chain joins TRBV7-8 and TRBJ1-1; D gene unclear. The CDR3 covers 16 residues. Germline V gene sequence: CDR1 SGHVS, CDR2 FQNEAQ. This chain's CDR3 is CTSSLNYGQRNTEAFF. Written as DNA, the CDR3 is TGTACCAGCAGCTTAAATTACGGGCAGCGCAACACTGAAGCTTTCTTT.

The rearrangement links TRBV7-9 to TRBJ2-7; D might be TRBD1 or TRBD2, each matching 5 bases. Trimming took 4 bases from V and 3 from J, leaving 19 bases between them. The CDR3 contains 16 residues. Germline-derived CDR1 and CDR2 are SEHNR and FQNEAQ (reference sequence). CDR3 nucleotides: TGTGCCAGCAGCTCCTTCTCCGGGACCTCCCACTACGAGCAGTACTTC. Its protein is CASSSFSGTSHYEQYF.

This clonotype was detected a few times. This chain joins TRBV6-1 and TRBJ2-3; maybe TRBD1 (6 bases). Germline loops: CDR1 MNHNS, CDR2 SASEGT. V gave up 6 bases and J gave up 4 bases, with 8 bases separating them. CDR3 length equals 12 residues. This CDR3 reads CASRKGADTQYF. The CDR3 bases are TGTGCCAGCAGAAAGGGGGCAGATACGCAGTATTTT.

J is TRBJ1-1 and V is TRBV7-8; D is unclear. Germline assignment: CDR1 SGHVS and CDR2 FQNEAQ. Trimming left V 3 bases short and J 1 base short, with 15 bases between. The CDR3 spans 16 residues. CDR3 sequence: CASSFLMASGNTEAFF. The CDR3 DNA is TGTGCCAGCAGCTTCTTGATGGCCTCGGGGAACACTGAAGCTTTCTTT.

The rearrangement links TRBV30 to TRBJ1-2; 7 bases are a match to TRBD1. From germline, CDR1 is GTSNPN and CDR2 SVGIG (reference sequence). V lost 7 bases and J lost 1; bases outside the gene matches: 9. This CDR3 region has 14 residues. The CDR3 protein is CASDSGQLNYGYTF. The CDR3 DNA sequence: TGTGCCTCAGATTCGGGACAGCTTAACTATGGCTACACCTTC.

This clonotype was found many times. V and J are TRBV7-2 and TRBJ2-7; unclear D gene. Germline V lookup: CDR1 SGHTA, CDR2 FQGNSA. CDR3 size: 13 residues. Trimming took off 6 bases at V and 5 bases at J, with 14 bases between the two ends. This CDR3 is CASSWARWDEQYF. DNA of the CDR3: TGTGCCAGCAGTTGGGCCAGGTGGGACGAGCAGTACTTC.

The J gene is TRBJ1-4, the V gene TRBV9; D is uncertain. Trimming took 4 bases from V and 11 from J, leaving 15 bases between them. The germline V gene encodes CDR1 SGDLS and CDR2 YYNGEE. This CDR3 comprises 13 residues. CDR3 region: CASSFRTGQKLFF. In DNA form, the CDR3 reads TGTGCCAGCAGCTTTCGAACCGGGCAGAAACTGTTTTTT. Full variable domain (remainder filled in from reference TRBV9 and TRBJ1-4): DSGVTQTPKHLITATGQRVTLRCSPRSGDLSVYWYQQSLDQGLQFLIQYYNGEERAKGNILERFSAQQFPDLHSELNLSSLELGDSALYFCASSFRTGQKLFFGSGTQLSVL.

V is TRBV6-6 and J is TRBJ2-2, with 10 nucleotides matching TRBD2. This CDR3 is built from 16 residues. Germline V gene sequence: CDR1 MNHNY, CDR2 SVGAGI (reference sequence). Trimming cost V 6 bases and J 6 bases; bases outside gene matches: 10. DNA for the CDR3: TGTGCCAGCAGCCCCGGGACTAGCGCCCGTGCCGGGGAGCTGTTTTTT. Translated, it gives CASSPGTSARAGELFF.

This rearrangement joins TRBV6-5 to TRBJ1-1; D is unclear. This CDR3 region has 14 residues. Trimming pared 5 bases from V and 1 base from J, leaving 11 bases between. CDR1 is MNHEY and CDR2 is SVGAGI in the germline V gene. The CDR3 coding sequence is TGTGCCAGCAGTCGAACCAGGTCGAACACTGAAGCTTTCTTT. Encoded protein: CASSRTRSNTEAFF.